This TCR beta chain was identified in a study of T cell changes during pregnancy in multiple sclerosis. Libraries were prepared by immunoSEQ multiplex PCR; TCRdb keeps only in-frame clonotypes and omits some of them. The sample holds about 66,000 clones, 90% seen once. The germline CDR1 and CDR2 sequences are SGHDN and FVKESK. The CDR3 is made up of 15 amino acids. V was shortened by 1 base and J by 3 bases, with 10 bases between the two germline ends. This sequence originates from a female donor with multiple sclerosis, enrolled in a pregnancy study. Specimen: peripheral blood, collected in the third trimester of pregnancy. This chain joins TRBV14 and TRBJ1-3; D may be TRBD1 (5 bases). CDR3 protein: CASSQVGGRGNTIYF. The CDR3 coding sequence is TGTGCCAGCAGCCAAGTGGGGGGACGTGGAAACACCATATATTTT.